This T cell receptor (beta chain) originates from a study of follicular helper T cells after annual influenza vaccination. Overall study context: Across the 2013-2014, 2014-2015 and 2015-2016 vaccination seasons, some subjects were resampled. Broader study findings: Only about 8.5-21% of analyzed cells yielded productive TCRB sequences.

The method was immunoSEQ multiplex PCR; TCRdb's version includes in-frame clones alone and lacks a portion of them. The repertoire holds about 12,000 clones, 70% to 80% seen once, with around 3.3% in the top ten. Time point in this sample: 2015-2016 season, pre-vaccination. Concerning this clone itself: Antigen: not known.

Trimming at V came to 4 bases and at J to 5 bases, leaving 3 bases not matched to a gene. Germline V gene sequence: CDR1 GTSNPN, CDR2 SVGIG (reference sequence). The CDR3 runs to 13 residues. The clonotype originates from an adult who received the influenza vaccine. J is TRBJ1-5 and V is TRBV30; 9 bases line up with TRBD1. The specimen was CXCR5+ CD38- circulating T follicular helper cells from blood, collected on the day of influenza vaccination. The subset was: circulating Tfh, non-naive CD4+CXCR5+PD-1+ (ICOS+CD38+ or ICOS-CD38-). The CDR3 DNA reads TGTGCCTGGAACAGACAGGGGGATCAGCCCCAGCATTTT. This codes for CAWNRQGDQPQHF.